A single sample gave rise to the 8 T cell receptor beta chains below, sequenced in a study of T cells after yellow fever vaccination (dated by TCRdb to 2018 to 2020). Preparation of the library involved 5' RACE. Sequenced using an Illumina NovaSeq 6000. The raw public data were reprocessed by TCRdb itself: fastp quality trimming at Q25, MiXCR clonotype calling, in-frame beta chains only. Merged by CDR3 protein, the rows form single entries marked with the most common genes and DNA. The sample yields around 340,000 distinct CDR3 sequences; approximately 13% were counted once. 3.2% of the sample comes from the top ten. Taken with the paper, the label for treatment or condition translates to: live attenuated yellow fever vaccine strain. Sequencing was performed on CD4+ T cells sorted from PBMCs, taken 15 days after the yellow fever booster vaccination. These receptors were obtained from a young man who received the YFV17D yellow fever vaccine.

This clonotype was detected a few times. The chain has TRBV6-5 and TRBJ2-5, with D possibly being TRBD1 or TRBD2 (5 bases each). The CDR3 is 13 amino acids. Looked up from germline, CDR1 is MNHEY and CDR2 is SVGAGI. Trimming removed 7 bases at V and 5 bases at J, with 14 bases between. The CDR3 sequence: CASKTAGGETQYF. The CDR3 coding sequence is TGTGCCAGCAAGACAGCAGGCGGGGAGACCCAGTACTTC.

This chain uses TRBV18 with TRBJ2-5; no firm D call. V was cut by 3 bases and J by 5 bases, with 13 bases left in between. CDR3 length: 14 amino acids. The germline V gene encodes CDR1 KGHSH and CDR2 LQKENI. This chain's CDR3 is CASSPGIEGETQYF. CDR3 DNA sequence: TGTGCCAGCTCACCTGGGATCGAAGGGGAGACCCAGTACTTC.

CDR3 sequence (DNA): TGTGCCAGCAGCGCGACTAGCGGGGGGGCCGGCACAGATACGCAGTATTTT. Residues: CASSATSGGAGTDTQYF. The V gene is TRBV9, the J gene TRBJ2-3; 14 bases line up with TRBD2. This CDR3 spans 17 amino acids. V shed 3 bases, J shed 1 base, and the junction held 4 bases outside the gene matches. Germline lookup yields CDR1 SGDLS and CDR2 YYNGEE.

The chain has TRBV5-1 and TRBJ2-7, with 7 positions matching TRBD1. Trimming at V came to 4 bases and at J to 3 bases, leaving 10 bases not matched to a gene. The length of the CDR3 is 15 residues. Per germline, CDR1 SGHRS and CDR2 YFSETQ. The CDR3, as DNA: TGCGCCAGCAGCCCTAAAGCGGACAGGATCTACGAGCAGTACTTC. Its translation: CASSPKADRIYEQYF.

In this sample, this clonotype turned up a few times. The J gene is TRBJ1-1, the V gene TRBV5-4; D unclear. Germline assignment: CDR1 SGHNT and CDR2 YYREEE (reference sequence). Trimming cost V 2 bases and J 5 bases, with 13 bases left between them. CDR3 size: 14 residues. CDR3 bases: TGTGCCAGCAGCTTAACAACAGTGGTAACTGAAGCTTTCTTT. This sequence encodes CASSLTTVVTEAFF.

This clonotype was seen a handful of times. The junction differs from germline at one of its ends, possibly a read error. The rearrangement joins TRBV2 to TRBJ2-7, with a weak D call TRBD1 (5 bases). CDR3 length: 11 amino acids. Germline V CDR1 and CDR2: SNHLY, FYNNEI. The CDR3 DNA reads TGTGCCGGCAGGGCATCCTACGAGCAGTACTTC. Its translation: CAGRASYEQYF. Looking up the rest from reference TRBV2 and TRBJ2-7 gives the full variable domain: EPEVTQTPSHQVTQMGQEVILRCVPISNHLYFYWYRQILGQKVEFLVSFYNNEISEKSEIFDDQFSVERPDGSNFTLKIRSTKLEDSAMYFCAGRASYEQYFGPGTRLTVT.

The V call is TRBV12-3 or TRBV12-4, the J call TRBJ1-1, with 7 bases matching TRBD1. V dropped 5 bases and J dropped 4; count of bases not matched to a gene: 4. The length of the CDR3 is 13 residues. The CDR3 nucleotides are TGTGCCAGCAGTCCCGGGACAGCCACTGAAGCTTTCTTT. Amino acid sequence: CASSPGTATEAFF.

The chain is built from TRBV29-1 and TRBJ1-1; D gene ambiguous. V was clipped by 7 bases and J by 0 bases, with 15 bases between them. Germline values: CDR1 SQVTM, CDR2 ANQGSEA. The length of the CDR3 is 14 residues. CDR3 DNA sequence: TGCAGCGCCGCCGGCCGTAACATGAACACTGAAGCTTTCTTT. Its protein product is CSAAGRNMNTEAFF.